One and the same sample provided the 8 T cell receptor beta chains below, sequenced in a study of memory CD8 T cells in hepatitis C reinfection. Data came from immunoSEQ multiplex PCR; TCRdb stores just in-frame clones and leaves some out. The data contain about 47,000 clones, roughly 90% of them singletons. Time point of the sample: peak reinfection, 3 to 8 weeks after reinfection detection. No in vitro expansion preceded TCR sequencing of the sorted cells. Sequencing was carried out using naive CD8+ T cells sorted from blood. The origin of the receptors is a man younger than 30 with hepatitis C virus infection.

V gene TRBV6-5 combines with J gene TRBJ1-5; D call uncertain. V was shortened by 2 bases and J by 5 bases, with 13 bases between the two germline ends. This CDR3 contains 15 residues. CDR1 is MNHEY and CDR2 is SVGAGI in the germline V gene. The CDR3 nucleotides read TGTGCCAGCAGTTACCTAGGAGGTCGAGATCAGCCCCAGCATTTT. This translates into CASSYLGGRDQPQHF.

The V call is TRBV5-1, the J call TRBJ2-5; D remains ambiguous. V dropped 0 bases and J dropped 5 bases, with 8 bases sitting between them. The CDR3 runs to 13 residues. The germline V gene has CDR1 SGHRS and CDR2 YFSETQ. CDR3 DNA: TGCGCCAGCAGCTTGGCGGGTGGGGAGACCCAGTACTTC. This encodes CASSLAGGETQYF.

J is TRBJ2-5 and V is TRBV25-1, with 12 bases lining up with TRBD1. This CDR3 comprises 15 residues. V was pared by 4 bases and J by 11 bases, with 11 bases of the junction left unmatched. Germline CDR1 is MGHDK and CDR2 is SYGVNS. In nucleotides, the CDR3 is TGTGCCAGCAGTGTGCCCCGGGACAGGGGGCAGGTGCAGTACTTC. Protein product: CASSVPRDRGQVQYF.

This chain joins TRBV4-1 and TRBJ2-1; a weak D match, TRBD2 (5 bases). The CDR3 covers 13 residues. Trimming removed 1 base from V and 4 bases from J, with 5 bases in between. In germline, CDR1 is MGHRA, CDR2 YSYEKL. The CDR3 DNA sequence: TGCGCCAGCAGCCAAGGGACTTACAATGAGCAGTTCTTC. As protein: CASSQGTYNEQFF.

This chain uses TRBV29-1 with TRBJ1-1, with D perhaps matching TRBD1 (5 bases). V was clipped by 5 bases and J by 2 bases, with 9 bases between them. The germline gives CDR1 SQVTM, CDR2 ANQGSEA. The CDR3 runs to 12 residues. CDR3 region: CSVQTGNTEAFF. The CDR3 DNA sequence: TGCAGCGTTCAAACAGGAAACACTGAAGCTTTCTTT.

V is TRBV5-4 and J is TRBJ2-5; D uncertain. Germline assignment: CDR1 SGHNT and CDR2 YYREEE (reference sequence). Between the trimmed V and J ends, which lost 0 bases and 5 bases, there was a span of 11 bases. The CDR3 extends over 14 amino acids. The CDR3 region has the DNA TGTGCCAGCAGCTTGGAGTTTCAGTGGGAGACCCAGTACTTC. Its protein product is CASSLEFQWETQYF.

The chain employs TRBV5-8 and TRBJ1-1; TRBD1 might be the D (6 bases). Germline V CDR1 and CDR2: SGHTS, YDEGEE. The CDR3 extends over 14 amino acids. Trimming took 4 bases from V and 7 from J, leaving 17 bases between them. In DNA form, the CDR3 reads TGTGCCAGCAGCCACAAAGGACGACAGGATGAAGCTTTCTTT. It specifies CASSHKGRQDEAFF.

The chain couples TRBV29-1 to TRBJ2-5; maybe TRBD2 (6 bases). The germline V gene encodes CDR1 SQVTM and CDR2 ANQGSEA. CDR3 size: 12 residues. V gave up 4 bases and J gave up 2 bases, with 8 bases separating them. The CDR3 is CSVVGGQETQYF. The CDR3 bases are TGCAGCGTTGTGGGGGGTCAAGAGACCCAGTACTTC.